This TCR beta chain is drawn from a study of cytomegalovirus exposure and HLA in healthy donors. Notes on this clone: The antigen remains undetermined.

Findings and caveats of the study: It has been reported that TCR beta sequences accurately predicted the HLA-A and HLA-B alleles of most subjects. Rare TCR sequences dominated, though some public TCRs recurred in many donors.

The CDR3 is 13 amino acids. The ends lost 10 bases at V and 2 bases at J; junction bases unmatched: 8. Germline CDR1 SNHLY, CDR2 FYNNEI. PCR used 60 Vbeta primers and 13 Jbeta primers. Assay: immunoSEQ multiplex PCR; the TCRdb copy retains only in-frame clones and omits some. The data contain 120,000 or so clones, about 10% of them singletons. Source material: PBMCs. This TCR was sampled from a woman younger than 35 in good health and CMV-seropositive. The chain recombines TRBV2 with TRBJ2-7, with 7 nucleotides matching TRBD1. CDR3 protein: CAIWDRLTYEQYF. The CDR3 nucleotides read TGTGCCATATGGGACAGACTTACCTACGAGCAGTACTTC.